These 28 T cell receptor beta chains originate from one sample sequenced in a study of blood T cell repertoires in COVID-19 (dated by TCRdb to the early 2020s). Receptor libraries were prepared by the immunoSEQ multiplex PCR assay. The clones in this table, taken by TCRdb from immuneACCESS, are in-frame only. Not every clone is retained; where verified, under half of the shortfall comes from an unresolved V gene, and the cause of the rest is unknown. This sample comprises roughly 100,000 clones, 80% to 85% of them detected only once. The ten largest clones add up to 15% of the sample. The sequenced sample was peripheral blood. The receptors derive from a woman of 80 years or more with acute or convalescent COVID-19.

The rearrangement joins TRBV14 to TRBJ2-4; 7 nucleotides match TRBD1. After removal of 2 bases from V and 8 bases from J, the junction contained 6 bases not matched to a gene. The CDR3 is 14 amino acids. Germline V gene sequence: CDR1 SGHDN, CDR2 FVKESK. The DNA for the CDR3 is TGTGCCAGCAGCCAATCGTCAGGGGGATACATTCAGTACTTC. This gives the protein CASSQSSGGYIQYF.

This chain links TRBV7-8 with TRBJ1-1; D gene ambiguous. Trimming took off 8 bases at V and 6 bases at J, with 16 bases between the two ends. From germline, CDR1 is SGHVS and CDR2 FQNEAQ. The CDR3 runs 13 residues. In DNA, the CDR3 is TGTGCCAGCCTCCTAGGAGTGAATGCTGAAGCTTTCTTT. It codes for CASLLGVNAEAFF.

The J gene is TRBJ1-4, the V gene TRBV7-2, with 8 bases fitting TRBD1. The CDR3 covers 15 residues. Germline trimming cut 5 bases from V and 5 bases from J; bases unmatched to any gene: 7. From germline, CDR1 is SGHTA and CDR2 FQGNSA. The DNA for the CDR3 is TGTGCCAGCAGCACGGACAGGGCCAGGAATGAAAAACTGTTTTTT. It yields the protein CASSTDRARNEKLFF.

This chain connects TRBV6-1 to TRBJ1-5, with unresolved D. Germline V gene sequence: CDR1 MNHNS, CDR2 SASEGT. The CDR3 runs 14 residues. Trimming took off 2 bases at V and 5 bases at J, with 10 bases between the two ends. This chain's CDR3 is CASSEPQSYQPQHF. CDR3 DNA: TGTGCCAGCAGTGAACCACAGAGTTATCAGCCCCAGCATTTT.

The genes are TRBV5-4 and TRBJ2-7; 9 bases fit TRBD1. Germline V gene sequence: CDR1 SGHNT, CDR2 YYREEE (reference sequence). The CDR3 covers 15 residues. Germline trimming cut 3 bases from V and 1 base from J; bases unmatched to any gene: 5. CDR3 sequence reads: CASSSGTGRSYEQYV. DNA of the CDR3: TGTGCCAGCAGCTCCGGGACAGGGCGGTCCTACGAGCAGTACGTC.

The chain joins TRBV19 to TRBJ2-5; 9 positions match TRBD1. Germline assignment: CDR1 LNHDA and CDR2 SQIVND (reference sequence). CDR3 length: 15 amino acids. The ends lost 6 bases at V and 5 bases at J; junction bases unmatched: 10. The DNA of the CDR3 is TGTGCCAGTAGCACGCTGGACAGGGGTTTTGAGACCCAGTACTTC. Translation gives CASSTLDRGFETQYF.

This clone was seen only once. The chain uses TRBV9 and TRBJ2-1; 12 nucleotides line up with TRBD2. The length of the CDR3 is 17 residues. J gave up 1 base and V 5 bases, and 7 bases lay outside the gene matches. Germline V CDR1 and CDR2: SGDLS, YYNGEE. The chain's CDR3 is CASSPGLAGKSYNEQFF. The CDR3 nucleotides are TGTGCCAGCAGTCCTGGACTAGCGGGAAAGTCCTACAATGAGCAGTTCTTC.

The chain recombines TRBV24-1 with TRBJ2-4; tentative D call: TRBD1 (6 bases). The CDR3 is made up of 13 amino acids. Between the trimmed V and J ends, which lost 5 bases and 5 bases, there was a span of 9 bases. Germline CDR1 and CDR2: KGHDR and SFDVKD. CDR3 amino acids: CATSAEGENIQYF. DNA of the CDR3: TGTGCCACCAGTGCCGAGGGGGAAAACATTCAGTACTTC.

This chain connects TRBV5-1 to TRBJ2-5, with 8 bases aligning to TRBD2. CDR3 length: 14 residues. V shed 3 bases, J shed 5 bases, and the junction held 6 bases outside the gene matches. Germline assignment: CDR1 SGHRS and CDR2 YFSETQ. DNA for the CDR3: TGCGCCAGCAGCTCCCGGGAGGGCCTGGAGACCCAGTACTTC. Translated, it gives CASSSREGLETQYF.

The chain couples TRBV6-2 or TRBV6-3 to TRBJ2-7, with D maybe TRBD2 (5 bases). CDR1 and CDR2 from the germline V gene are MNHEY and SVGEGT. The V gene lost 6 bases and the J gene lost 2 bases, with 11 bases spanning the gap. This CDR3 has 13 residues. The CDR3 region has the DNA TGTGCCAGCAGCTATGAGCGGACCTACGAGCAGTACGTC. Its translation: CASSYERTYEQYV.

As for this clone: The identical CDR3 is also encoded by other nucleotide sequences in the sample. The gene calls are TRBV24-1 and TRBJ2-2; a weak D match, TRBD1 (5 bases). V was trimmed by 1 base and J by 0 bases, leaving 8 bases between them. There are 16 residues in the CDR3. Germline V gives CDR1 KGHDR, CDR2 SFDVKD. The DNA for the CDR3 is TGTGCCACCAGTGATTTTACAGGTTCGAACACCGGGGAGCTGTTTTTT. This gives the protein CATSDFTGSNTGELFF.

The rearrangement joins TRBV9 to TRBJ2-3; 8 nucleotides agree with TRBD1. The CDR3 is 17 amino acids. Per the germline V gene, CDR1 is SGDLS and CDR2 is YYNGEE. Trimming took 0 bases from V and 3 from J; bases not matched to a gene: 9. The CDR3 is CASSVEGRRQGTDTQYF. In nucleotides, the CDR3 is TGTGCCAGCAGCGTAGAGGGGAGAAGACAGGGGACAGATACGCAGTATTTT. Full variable domain (rest looked up from reference TRBV9 and TRBJ2-3): DSGVTQTPKHLITATGQRVTLRCSPRSGDLSVYWYQQSLDQGLQFLIQYYNGEERAKGNILERFSAQQFPDLHSELNLSSLELGDSALYFCASSVEGRRQGTDTQYFGPGTRLTVL.

The genes are TRBV19 and TRBJ1-6; the D is unclear. Deletions cut 5 bases from V and 7 bases from J, with 6 bases between. The length of the CDR3 is 12 residues. CDR1 LNHDA and CDR2 SQIVND come from the germline V gene (reference sequence). The CDR3 DNA is TGTGCCAGTAGTGAGGGAAATTCACCCCTCCACTTT. Translated: CASSEGNSPLHF.

The genes are TRBV28 and TRBJ2-1; TRBD2 matches at 13 bases. After removal of 5 bases from V and 9 bases from J, the junction contained 7 bases not matched to a gene. This CDR3 region has 15 residues. Germline CDR1 reads MDHEN; CDR2 reads SYDVKM. CDR3 protein: CASSQLAGGPPEQFF. CDR3 nucleotides: TGTGCCAGCAGTCAACTAGCGGGAGGGCCACCTGAGCAGTTCTTC.

The J gene is TRBJ2-7, the V gene TRBV6-5; D might be TRBD1 (6 bases). V was pared by 6 bases and J by 0 bases, with 12 bases between. The germline gives CDR1 MNHEY, CDR2 SVGAGI. This CDR3 has 14 amino acids. The DNA of the CDR3 is TGTGCCAGCAGCGGGACAATGTCCTCCTACGAGCAGTACTTC. Its protein product is CASSGTMSSYEQYF.

This clone was observed a handful of times. This rearrangement joins TRBV27 to TRBJ1-6; 7 bases agree with TRBD1. The V segment lost 8 bases and the J segment 10 bases; nucleotides outside the gene matches: 11. The germline gives CDR1 MNHEY, CDR2 SMNVEV (reference sequence). The CDR3 contains 14 residues. The CDR3 spells CASWSRGTGSPLHF. Written as DNA, the CDR3 is TGTGCCAGCTGGAGCAGGGGGACCGGCTCACCCCTCCACTTT.

V is TRBV19 and J is TRBJ2-7; 10 bases are shared with TRBD2. The length of the CDR3 is 15 residues. The germline gives CDR1 LNHDA, CDR2 SQIVND (reference sequence). V lost 5 bases to trimming and J lost 5 bases; unmatched junction nucleotides: 9. DNA of the CDR3: TGTGCCAGTAGTTCCAGGACTAGCGGCATCCACGAGCAGTACTTC. Residues: CASSSRTSGIHEQYF.

The rearrangement uses TRBV6-1 and TRBJ1-5, with TRBD1 matching over 7 bases. Looked up from germline, CDR1 is MNHNS and CDR2 is SASEGT. CDR3 size: 14 residues. The junction had 3 bases not matched to a gene; V was cut back by 3 bases and J by 4 bases. The CDR3 region is CASSDNRGNQPQHF. The CDR3 region has the DNA TGTGCCAGCAGTGATAACAGGGGAAATCAGCCCCAGCATTTT.

This chain joins TRBV5-1 and TRBJ2-5, with D unresolved. V was clipped by 4 bases and J by 0 bases, with 10 bases between them. CDR3 size: 14 residues. From germline, CDR1 is SGHRS and CDR2 YFSETQ. CDR3 nucleotides: TGCGCCAGCAGCCTCACAGTGTACCAAGAGACCCAGTACTTC. Translating it yields CASSLTVYQETQYF.

The rearrangement links TRBV5-1 to TRBJ1-4; 7 bases fit TRBD1. Germline CDR1 and CDR2: SGHRS and YFSETQ. CDR3 length equals 14 residues. With 4 bases clipped from V and 7 bases from J, the junction kept 7 bases outside the gene matches. DNA for the CDR3: TGCGCCAGCAGCCCGACAGGGTTGAGTGAAAAACTGTTTTTT. Translated: CASSPTGLSEKLFF.

This chain uses TRBV5-5 with TRBJ1-2, with TRBD1 identical over 10 bases. The CDR3 spans 16 residues. With 3 bases clipped from V and 7 bases from J, the junction kept 12 bases outside the gene matches. Germline V gives CDR1 SGHKS, CDR2 YYEKEE (reference sequence). This CDR3 is CASSSGTGDGSVGYTF. The CDR3 DNA is TGTGCCAGCAGCTCCGGGACAGGGGACGGATCTGTTGGCTACACCTTC.

This chain joins TRBV29-1 and TRBJ2-5, with D tentatively TRBD1 (6 bases). The CDR3 consists of 13 residues. Germline loops: CDR1 SQVTM, CDR2 ANQGSEA. V was shortened by 6 bases and J by 2 bases, with 13 bases between the two germline ends. The CDR3: CSVTGQWQETQYF. Written as DNA, the CDR3 is TGCAGCGTAACTGGACAGTGGCAAGAGACCCAGTACTTC.

The chain links TRBV5-4 to TRBJ2-1, with D possibly TRBD1 on 6 matching bases. CDR1 SGHNT and CDR2 YYREEE come from the germline V gene (reference sequence). Trimming took 8 bases from V and 3 from J, leaving 15 bases between them. The CDR3 has 14 residues. The CDR3 DNA reads TGTGCCAGTACAAAGACAGGATTCTACAATGAGCAGTTCTTC. This gives the protein CASTKTGFYNEQFF.

The V and J genes are TRBV5-1 and TRBJ2-1; D ambiguous. CDR3 size: 15 residues. The V and J ends lost 4 bases and 7 bases respectively, with 18 bases between them. The V gene's germline CDR1 is SGHRS and CDR2 YFSETQ. This CDR3 is CASSLLARSENEQFF. The CDR3 DNA reads TGCGCCAGCAGCCTTCTGGCCAGGTCGGAAAATGAGCAGTTCTTC. Supplemented by reference TRBV5-1 and TRBJ2-1, the full variable domain reads KAGVTQTPRYLIKTRGQQVTLSCSPISGHRSVSWYQQTPGQGLQFLFEYFSETQRNKGNFPGRFSGRQFSNSRSEMNVSTLELGDSALYLCASSLLARSENEQFFGPGTRLTVL.

The chain combines TRBV7-2 with TRBJ2-1; D might be TRBD1 (5 bases). V shed 2 bases and J shed 2 bases, with 10 bases lying between them. The CDR3 spans 15 residues. From germline, CDR1 is SGHTA and CDR2 FQGNSA. The CDR3 nucleotides read TGTGCCAGCAGCTTACTAGGGGCGGCCTACAATGAGCAGTTCTTC. This codes for CASSLLGAAYNEQFF.

The gene calls are TRBV5-1 and TRBJ1-1, with D tentatively TRBD1 (5 bases). CDR1 and CDR2 (germline): SGHRS, YFSETQ. V shed 0 bases and J shed 1 base, with 7 bases lying between them. The CDR3 extends over 14 amino acids. CDR3 loop: CASSLGGGNTEAFF. The CDR3 bases are TGCGCCAGCAGCTTGGGCGGGGGGAACACTGAAGCTTTCTTT.

The CDR3 nucleotides are TGTGCCATCACGGGTTCTGGGGCCAACGTCCTGACTTTC. Translated: CAITGSGANVLTF. V and J are TRBV10-3 and TRBJ2-6; D remains unclear. The CDR3 consists of 13 residues. V dropped 7 bases and J dropped 1 base, with 5 bases sitting between them. Germline CDR1 is ENHRY and CDR2 is SYGVKD.

V usage is TRBV19 and J usage is TRBJ2-7; TRBD1 might be the D (6 bases). Germline CDR1 is LNHDA and CDR2 is SQIVND (reference sequence). This CDR3 has 14 amino acids. With 5 bases removed from V and 7 bases from J, the gap between germline ends came to 18 bases. In DNA, the CDR3 is TGTGCCAGTAGTTTAAACAGGGATCTGGGAGAGCAGTACTTC. This codes for CASSLNRDLGEQYF.